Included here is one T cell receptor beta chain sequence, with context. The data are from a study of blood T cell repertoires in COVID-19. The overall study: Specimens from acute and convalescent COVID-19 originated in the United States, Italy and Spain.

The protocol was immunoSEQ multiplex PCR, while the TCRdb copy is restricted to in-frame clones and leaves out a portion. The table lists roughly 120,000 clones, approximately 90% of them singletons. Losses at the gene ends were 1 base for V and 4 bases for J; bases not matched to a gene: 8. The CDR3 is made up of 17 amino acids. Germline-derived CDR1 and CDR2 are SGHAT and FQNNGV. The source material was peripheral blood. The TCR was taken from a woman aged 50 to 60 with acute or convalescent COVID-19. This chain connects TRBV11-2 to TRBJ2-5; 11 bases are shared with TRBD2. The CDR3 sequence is CASSLGVAGGPGETQYF. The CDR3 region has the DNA TGTGCCAGCAGCTTAGGGGTAGCGGGAGGGCCCGGAGAGACCCAGTACTTC.